In its sample, the clone carrying this TCR beta chain was seen many times. These data originate in a study of T cells in Graves' hyperthyroidism and ophthalmopathy. Study-level information: The initial diagnosis was the point when peripheral blood was collected, ahead of any treatment.

RNA transcripts gave rise to amplified TCR beta CDR3 regions. Using the HTBI primer set, a first-round RT-PCR was run on the TCR CDR3. TCRdb passed the multiplex PCR reads through MiXCR, listing each CDR3 protein once. Of some 500,000 distinct CDR3 sequences in the sample, around 14% were seen once. The ends lost 3 bases at V and 5 bases at J; junction bases unmatched: 3. Germline V gives CDR1 SGHTA, CDR2 FQGTGA. The CDR3 length is 14 residues. The receptor's source is a young woman with Graves' hyperthyroidism. V usage is TRBV7-3 and J usage is TRBJ2-2; TRBD2 matches 7 bases. The sample comprised blood. This CDR3 reads CASSFAGETGELFF. CDR3 DNA sequence: TGTGCCAGCAGCTTTGCGGGAGAGACCGGGGAGCTGTTTTTT.